Below are 16 T cell receptor beta chains sequenced from a single sample in a study of control samples from healthy donors and cancer patients. The protocol was immunoSEQ multiplex PCR, while the TCRdb copy is restricted to in-frame clones and leaves out a portion. The data contain roughly 100,000 clones, about 83% of them singletons. Input material: blood. The receptors derive from a woman between 45 and 65 years old in good health.

The V and J genes are TRBV11-2 and TRBJ2-1, with unresolved D. V shed 4 bases and J shed 1 base, with 8 bases lying between them. The CDR3 contains 14 residues. Per germline, CDR1 SGHAT and CDR2 FQNNGV. For the CDR3, the DNA is TGTGCCAGCAGCTACCTTCTTTCCTACAATGAGCAGTTCTTC. The encoded protein is CASSYLLSYNEQFF. The whole variable domain, filled in from reference TRBV11-2 and TRBJ2-1, reads EAGVAQSPRYKIIEKRQSVAFWCNPISGHATLYWYQQILGQGPKLLIQFQNNGVVDDSQLPKDRFSAERLKGVDSTLKIQPAKLEDSAVYLCASSYLLSYNEQFFGPGTRLTVL.

The chain uses TRBV6-6 and TRBJ1-1; D is perhaps TRBD1 (5 bases). CDR1 and CDR2 from the germline V gene are MNHNY and SVGAGI (reference sequence). This CDR3 has 16 residues. V was clipped by 8 bases and J by 1 base, with 20 bases between them. This CDR3 is CASGRWNRGGNTEAFF. CDR3 sequence (DNA): TGTGCCAGCGGGCGGTGGAACCGGGGGGGGAACACTGAAGCTTTCTTT.

This clone was found once. The chain joins TRBV4-3 to TRBJ2-1, with 8 bases fitting TRBD1. Trimming removed 4 bases from V and 2 bases from J; junction bases left unmatched: 4. The CDR3 is 15 residues long. Germline CDR1 is LGHNA and CDR2 is YSLEER. The CDR3 nucleotides read TGCGCCAGCAGCCTCCAGGGGGCGACCTACAATGAGCAGTTCTTC. It encodes CASSLQGATYNEQFF.

Note on this clone: Other DNA sequences in the same sample also yield this CDR3. This chain connects TRBV7-8 to TRBJ2-1, with 11 bases identical to TRBD2. The CDR3 has 16 residues. CDR1 SGHVS and CDR2 FQNEAQ come from the germline V gene. V shed 4 bases and J 8 bases; nucleotides not matched to a gene: 10. The CDR3: CASSSVAGGPIDEQFF. CDR3 in DNA: TGTGCCAGCAGCTCAGTAGCGGGAGGGCCTATAGATGAGCAGTTCTTC.

This clone was detected a few times. V is TRBV7-2 and J is TRBJ2-2; 8 bases align to TRBD1. CDR1 SGHTA and CDR2 FQGNSA come from the germline V gene. With 5 bases clipped from V and 13 bases from J, the junction kept 6 bases outside the gene matches. The length of the CDR3 is 12 residues. Here the CDR3 reads CASSTDRERLFF. The DNA for the CDR3 is TGTGCCAGCAGCACGGACAGGGAAAGGCTGTTTTTT.

This rearrangement joins TRBV5-1 to TRBJ2-3; D could derive from TRBD1 or TRBD2 (5 bases each). Germline values: CDR1 SGHRS, CDR2 YFSETQ. The V end was cut by 0 bases, the J end by 1 base, with 12 bases between. This CDR3 is built from 16 residues. CDR3 protein: CASSLENRGGTDTQYF. In DNA, the CDR3 is TGCGCCAGCAGCTTGGAGAACAGAGGGGGCACAGATACGCAGTATTTT.

The chain couples TRBV28 to TRBJ1-2, with TRBD1 as a possible D gene (6 bases). Looked up from germline, CDR1 is MDHEN and CDR2 is SYDVKM. The CDR3 is 13 residues long. Trimming removed 5 bases from V and 4 bases from J, with 11 bases in between. The CDR3 here is CASSIGGLYGYTF. The CDR3, as DNA: TGTGCCAGCAGTATCGGGGGGCTCTATGGCTACACCTTC.

The V gene is TRBV6-1, the J gene TRBJ1-6; D may be TRBD1 (6 bases). Trimming stripped 2 bases from V and 7 bases from J, with 6 bases between. Germline V gene lookup returns CDR1 MNHNS and CDR2 SASEGT. This CDR3 is built from 13 residues. The CDR3 DNA is TGTGCCAGCAGTGAAACAGGGAATTCACCCCTCCACTTT. Protein: CASSETGNSPLHF.

The J gene is TRBJ1-2, the V gene TRBV7-2; TRBD1 agrees at 8 bases. Unmatched junction bases numbered 7, after V lost 0 bases and J lost 4 bases. The V gene's germline CDR1 is SGHTA and CDR2 FQGNSA. The CDR3 is made up of 16 amino acids. The CDR3 sequence is CASSLAEAGGTYGYTF. In DNA form, the CDR3 reads TGTGCCAGCAGCTTAGCGGAGGCAGGGGGCACCTATGGCTACACCTTC.

The V call is TRBV10-3, the J call TRBJ1-1, with 10 bases lining up with TRBD1. The CDR3 runs 13 residues. Germline V gene data show CDR1 as ENHRY and CDR2 as SYGVKD. V gave up 7 bases and J gave up 4 bases; unmatched junction bases: 3. For the CDR3, the DNA is TGTGCCATCACTAGGGACAGGGGCACTGAAGCTTTCTTT. Its protein is CAITRDRGTEAFF.

As concerns this clone: The sample has other DNA sequences that encode this CDR3 too. The chain is built from TRBV6-1 and TRBJ1-2; 8 nucleotides align to TRBD1. Germline V lookup: CDR1 MNHNS, CDR2 SASEGT. This CDR3 region has 15 residues. V was pared by 1 base and J by 5 bases, with 6 bases of the junction left unmatched. The CDR3 region has the DNA TGTGCCAGCAGTGAAGTTCAGGGGGCTTTTTATGGCTACACCTTC. Protein product: CASSEVQGAFYGYTF.

The genes are TRBV15 and TRBJ1-5; the D gene is possibly TRBD1 (5 bases). The CDR3 is 13 amino acids. With 5 bases removed from V and 11 bases from J, the gap between germline ends came to 16 bases. CDR1 LNHNV and CDR2 YYDKDF come from the germline V gene (reference sequence). Written as DNA, the CDR3 is TGTGCCACCAGCTGGGCGGCTGGAGGGGCCCAGCATTTT. Amino acid sequence: CATSWAAGGAQHF.

This chain joins TRBV9 and TRBJ1-1; no clear D. The CDR3 has 15 residues. V gave up 0 bases and J gave up 0 bases, with 9 bases separating them. Germline CDR1 reads SGDLS; CDR2 reads YYNGEE. CDR3 sequence (DNA): TGTGCCAGCAGCGTAGGAGCAGATTTGAACACTGAAGCTTTCTTT. Protein product: CASSVGADLNTEAFF.

This chain links TRBV29-1 with TRBJ1-5; D is perhaps TRBD1 (5 bases). Trimming stripped 7 bases from V and 3 bases from J, with 10 bases between. Per the germline V gene, CDR1 is SQVTM and CDR2 is ANQGSEA. The length of the CDR3 is 12 residues. The CDR3 DNA follows: TGCAGCGCAGGGTTAGACAATCAGCCCCAGCATTTT. Protein: CSAGLDNQPQHF.

The rearrangement links TRBV10-3 to TRBJ2-6; 9 positions agree with TRBD2. Trimming cost V 6 bases and J 0 bases; bases outside gene matches: 9. Germline V gives CDR1 ENHRY, CDR2 SYGVKD. This CDR3 is 18 amino acids long. The CDR3 nucleotides are TGTGCCATCAGCGAACAGACTAGCGGAGTCTCTGGGGCCAACGTCCTGACTTTC. Translated: CAISEQTSGVSGANVLTF.

In the case of this clone: One base away lies a much larger clone, so this may be a sequencing read error. Other DNA sequences in this specimen translate into the identical CDR3. The chain combines TRBV5-5 with TRBJ2-3; D uncertain. CDR1 is SGHKS and CDR2 is YYEKEE in the germline V gene (reference sequence). This CDR3 has 12 residues. Trimming stripped 4 bases from V and 0 bases from J, with 3 bases between. CDR3 protein: CASSESTDTQYF. In nucleotides, the CDR3 is TGTGCCAGCAGCGAGAGCACAGATACGCAGTATTTT.